This T cell receptor (beta chain) was retrieved from a study of T cell repertoires in cytomegalovirus infection. Across the study: A matching HLA type, together with CMV infection, was signaled by public TCR beta signatures.

Using its own MiXCR run on the reads, TCRdb lists one record per CDR3 protein. This sample yields around 450,000 distinct CDR3 sequences, of which around 10% are seen a single time; roughly 10% belongs to the top ten. A few counts support this clonotype. Its specificity is not known. The CDR3 consists of 13 residues. Per germline, CDR1 SQVTM and CDR2 ANQGSEA. V gave up 3 bases and J gave up 4 bases, with 12 bases separating them. Study observations and caveats: The cumulative frequency of public TCR beta families distinguished individuals who carried CMV together with the relevant HLA. The study found HLA-C-restricted CMV-specific TCR beta clonotypes dominating the ex vivo response.

The chain has TRBV29-1 and TRBJ1-1; unclear D gene. This TCR derives from a human donor in good health (CMV status not recorded). Some clones in this sample may be carry-over from other donors' samples. Input material: PBMCs. CDR3 in DNA: TGCAGCGTTGAGAGGGCATTGCGCACTGAAGCTTTCTTT. As protein: CSVERALRTEAFF.